Listed below are T cell receptor beta chains from one sample, sequenced in a study of brain T cells in children with intractable seizures. Sequencing was performed with immunoSEQ multiplex PCR; in TCRdb, only in-frame clones are kept and a portion is missing. This sample has approximately 40,000 clones, with 75% to 95% found just once. The sequencing here drew on peripheral blood, taken at surgery. The source of these receptors is a girl between 2 and 10 years old with tuberous sclerosis and intractable seizures. The CDR3 runs from the conserved cysteine through the conserved F or W. The D gene is left open where the match is weak. Some rows have no size entry. The others give once, few or many, or a class for an expanded clone.

D	size	V	J	CDR3	DNA
TRBD2	-	TRBV4-2	TRBJ2-1	CASSQELAGSSYNEQFF	TGTGCCAGCAGCCAAGAACTAGCGGGGAGCTCCTACAATGAGCAGTTCTTC
TRBD1	-	TRBV3-1/TRBV3-2	TRBJ1-4	CASSPRDRGNEKLFF	TGTGCCAGCAGCCCCCGGGACAGGGGGAATGAAAAACTGTTTTTT
TRBD2	-	TRBV11-2	TRBJ2-5	CASSTSPSGGQETQYF	TGTGCCAGCAGCACCTCCCCTAGCGGGGGCCAAGAGACCCAGTACTTC
-	few	TRBV5-1	TRBJ1-6	CASSWGDMYNSPLHF	TGCGCCAGCAGCTGGGGGGACATGTATAATTCACCCCTCCACTTT
TRBD1	-	TRBV11-2	TRBJ2-7	CASLQGDTQYEQYF	TGTGCCAGTTTACAGGGGGACACCCAATACGAGCAGTACTTC
-	-	TRBV5-1	TRBJ1-5	CASEPFAYQPQHF	TGCGCCAGCGAACCCTTCGCCTATCAGCCCCAGCATTTT
-	-	TRBV29-1	TRBJ1-3	CSVGGVQNSGNTIYF	TGCAGCGTTGGGGGGGTTCAGAACTCTGGAAACACCATATATTTT
TRBD1	few	TRBV11-1	TRBJ2-5	CASRSTGGSGETQYF	TGTGCCAGCAGGTCGACAGGGGGTAGCGGAGAGACCCAGTACTTC
-	-	TRBV24-1	TRBJ2-3	CATSDRQNTDTQYF	TGTGCCACCAGTGACCGACAGAACACAGATACGCAGTATTTT
-	once	TRBV2	TRBJ1-6	CASSFGQPNSPLHF	TGTGCCAGCAGTTTCGGCCAGCCGAATTCACCCCTCCACTTT
-	-	TRBV5-1	TRBJ1-3	CASAVSGSGNTIYF	TGCGCCAGTGCGGTTTCGGGCTCTGGAAACACCATATATTTT
-	-	TRBV5-1	TRBJ2-3	CASSLRDGSTDTQYF	TGCGCCAGCAGCCTTAGGGACGGAAGCACAGATACGCAGTATTTT
TRBD1	once	TRBV2	TRBJ1-2	CASSPWTGGDYGYTF	TGTGCCAGCAGTCCCTGGACAGGGGGCGACTATGGCTACACCTTC
-	-	TRBV10-3	TRBJ1-6	CAISPEQGFDSPLHF	TGTGCCATCAGCCCGGAACAGGGATTTGATTCACCCCTCCACTTT
TRBD1	once	TRBV9	TRBJ1-5	CASSVDGQGKQPQHF	TGTGCCAGCAGCGTAGACGGACAGGGAAAACAGCCCCAGCATTTT
TRBD2	-	TRBV27	TRBJ2-5	CASSSRGLADQETQYF	TGTGCCAGCAGTTCAAGGGGACTAGCGGATCAAGAGACCCAGTACTTC
-	-	TRBV6-5	TRBJ1-5	CASSYSNREGQPQHF	TGTGCCAGCAGTTACTCGAACAGGGAAGGTCAGCCCCAGCATTTT
TRBD2	-	TRBV5-1	TRBJ2-3	CASSPQGTSGGTDTQYF	TGCGCCAGCAGCCCTCAAGGAACTAGCGGGGGCACAGATACGCAGTATTTT
-	-	TRBV7-9	TRBJ2-3	CASSLDGDHTDTQYF	TGTGCCAGCAGCTTAGATGGGGACCACACAGATACGCAGTATTTT
TRBD2	-	TRBV6-4	TRBJ2-1	CASSERGISNEQFF	TGTGCCAGCAGCGAGCGGGGGATCTCCAATGAGCAGTTCTTC
-	-	TRBV19	TRBJ1-5	CASTLRDNYQPQHF	TGTGCCAGTACCCTAAGGGACAATTATCAGCCCCAGCATTTT
-	-	TRBV5-6	TRBJ1-2	CASSLAGEDYGYTF	TGTGCCAGCAGCTTGGCAGGGGAAGACTATGGCTACACCTTC
TRBD1	-	TRBV4-1	TRBJ1-4	CASSQVRGLGEKLFF	TGCGCCAGCAGCCAAGTAAGGGGGCTGGGTGAAAAACTGTTTTTT
TRBD2	-	TRBV11-2	TRBJ2-3	CASSPGLAGVTDTQYF	TGTGCCAGCAGCCCCGGACTAGCGGGGGTCACAGATACGCAGTATTTT
-	-	TRBV12-5	TRBJ1-1	CASGLSAGIRTEAFF	TGTGCTAGTGGTTTGTCGGCAGGGATAAGGACTGAAGCTTTCTTT
-	once	TRBV24-1	TRBJ1-5	CATSEGGGGAQPQHF	TGTGCCACCAGTGAGGGGGGAGGAGGGGCCCAGCCCCAGCATTTT
-	-	TRBV10-3	TRBJ1-5	CAISEVQQENQPQHF	TGTGCCATCAGTGAAGTTCAACAGGAGAATCAGCCCCAGCATTTT
TRBD1	-	TRBV7-3	TRBJ1-2	CASSLEGDRGYGYTF	TGTGCCAGCAGCTTAGAGGGGGACAGGGGCTATGGCTACACCTTC
-	-	TRBV21-1	TRBJ1-2	CASSKSETPNGYTF	TGTGCCAGCAGCAAATCCGAGACCCCAAATGGCTACACCTTC
TRBD1	-	TRBV4-1	TRBJ2-5	CASSHSVRGETQYF	TGCGCCAGCAGCCACTCCGTCAGGGGGGAGACCCAGTACTTC
-	-	TRBV19	TRBJ2-5	CASSMGATWQETQYF	TGTGCCAGTAGTATGGGCGCTACGTGGCAAGAGACCCAGTACTTC
-	-	TRBV15	TRBJ1-2	CATSRDRIRGVNYGYTF	TGTGCCACCAGCAGAGATCGAATAAGGGGTGTTAACTATGGCTACACCTTC
TRBD2	-	TRBV5-1	TRBJ2-3	CASSLRLAGGPTSRTDTQYF	TGCGCCAGCAGCCTCAGACTAGCGGGGGGCCCGACCTCCCGCACAGATACGCAGTATTTT
-	-	TRBV29-1	TRBJ2-1	CSVETGYNEQFF	TGCAGCGTTGAAACAGGATACAATGAGCAGTTCTTC
-	-	TRBV6-1	TRBJ1-2	CASSEIKSFGNGYTF	TGTGCCAGCAGTGAAATTAAAAGTTTTGGGAATGGCTACACCTTC
TRBD1	few	TRBV6-1	TRBJ1-4	CASSEETGVVEKLFF	TGTGCCAGCAGTGAGGAGACAGGGGTAGTGGAAAAACTGTTTTTT
-	-	TRBV29-1	TRBJ1-1	CSTRVAGNRMNTEAFF	TGCAGCACCCGAGTGGCGGGGAACCGAATGAACACTGAAGCTTTCTTT
-	-	TRBV19	TRBJ1-1	CASITPGTPSEAFF	TGTGCCAGTATTACTCCAGGGACCCCATCCGAAGCTTTCTTT
-	-	TRBV5-1	TRBJ1-1	CASRSQTNTEAFF	TGCGCCAGCAGGTCCCAGACAAACACTGAAGCTTTCTTT
-	-	TRBV5-4	TRBJ1-2	CASSNRAGGYTF	TGTGCCAGCAGCAACAGGGCGGGCGGCTACACCTTC
-	-	TRBV24-1	TRBJ2-1	CATRAAALEEQFF	TGTGCCACCAGGGCAGCGGCCTTAGAGGAGCAGTTCTTC
TRBD1	medium-sized	TRBV15	TRBJ1-6	CATSRTGLGSPLHF	TGTGCCACCAGCAGGACAGGGTTAGGGTCACCCCTCCACTTT
-	-	TRBV14	TRBJ2-7	CASSRGGPYEQYF	TGTGCCAGCAGCCGGGGGGGCCCCTACGAGCAGTACTTC
-	-	TRBV6-5	TRBJ1-1	CASRIVGGTEAFF	TGTGCCAGCAGGATTGTGGGGGGGACTGAAGCTTTCTTT
TRBD1	-	TRBV7-8	TRBJ2-1	CASSTQGTATYNEQFF	TGTGCCAGCAGCACACAGGGGACAGCCACCTACAATGAGCAGTTCTTC
TRBD1	-	TRBV27	TRBJ2-3	CASSPPGQRSSTDTQYF	TGTGCCAGCAGTCCCCCGGGACAGAGGTCTAGCACAGATACGCAGTATTTT
-	-	TRBV10-2	TRBJ1-3	CASGSGAGNTIYF	TGCGCCAGCGGGTCAGGGGCTGGAAACACCATATATTTT
TRBD2	once	TRBV27	TRBJ2-5	CASSFLTGGLQETQYF	TGTGCCAGCAGTTTCCTTACGGGGGGGCTACAAGAGACCCAGTACTTC
-	-	TRBV24-1	TRBJ1-1	CATSDHTEAFF	TGTGCCACCAGTGATCACACTGAAGCTTTCTTT
-	-	TRBV6-1	TRBJ1-3	CASSEGPGNTIYF	TGTGCCAGCAGTGAAGGGCCCGGAAACACCATATATTTT
-	-	TRBV6-1	TRBJ1-5	CASSEYFSGLSNQPQHF	TGTGCCAGCAGTGAATACTTCTCGGGGCTGAGCAATCAGCCCCAGCATTTT
-	-	TRBV9	TRBJ2-3	CASSVDSIASDTQYF	TGTGCCAGCAGCGTAGACAGCATAGCGTCAGATACGCAGTATTTT